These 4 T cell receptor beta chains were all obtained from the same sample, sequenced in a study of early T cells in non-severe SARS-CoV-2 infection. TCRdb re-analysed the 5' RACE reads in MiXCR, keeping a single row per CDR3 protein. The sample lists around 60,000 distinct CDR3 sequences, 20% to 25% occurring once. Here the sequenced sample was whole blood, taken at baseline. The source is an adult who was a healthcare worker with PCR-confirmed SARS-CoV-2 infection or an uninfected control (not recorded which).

The CDR3 nucleotides read TGTGCCAGCAGCCCATCGGCCTGGATTCGGCTTGGCTACACCTTC. Its translation is CASSPSAWIRLGYTF. The chain carries TRBV7-9 and TRBJ1-2; D ambiguous. The germline V gene encodes CDR1 SEHNR and CDR2 FQNEAQ (reference sequence). The V end lost 5 bases, the J end lost 7 bases, and 20 bases lay between the germline ends. The CDR3 spans 15 residues.

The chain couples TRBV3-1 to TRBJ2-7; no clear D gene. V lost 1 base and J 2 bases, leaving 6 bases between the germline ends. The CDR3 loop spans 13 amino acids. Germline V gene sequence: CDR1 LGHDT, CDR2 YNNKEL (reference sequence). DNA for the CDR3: TGTGCCAGCAGCCAAGCCCCCGCCTACGAGCAGTACTTC. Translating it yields CASSQAPAYEQYF.

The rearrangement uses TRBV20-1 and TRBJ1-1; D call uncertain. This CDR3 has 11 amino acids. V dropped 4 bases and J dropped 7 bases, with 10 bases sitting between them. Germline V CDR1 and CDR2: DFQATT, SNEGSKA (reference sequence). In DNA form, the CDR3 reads TGCAGTGCTACCCCCGGGGATGAAGCTTTCTTT. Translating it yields CSATPGDEAFF.

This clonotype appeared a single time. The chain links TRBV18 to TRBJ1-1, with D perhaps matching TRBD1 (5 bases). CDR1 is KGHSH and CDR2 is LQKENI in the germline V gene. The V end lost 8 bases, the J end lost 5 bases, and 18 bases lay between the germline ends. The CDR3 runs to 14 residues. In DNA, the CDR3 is TGTGCCAGCAGGGTAGAGGGGCGCGGGACTGAAGCTTTCTTT. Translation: CASRVEGRGTEAFF.